These 11 T cell receptor gamma chains were all obtained from the same sample, sequenced in a study of gamma-delta chains in newborns, infants, children. TCRdb re-called the reads via CATT. The sample gives 1,200 or so gamma-chain clones, around 50% of which show up once; approximately 8.4% is in the top ten. The source material was blood. Source of these receptors: a child who was a newborn, infant or young child, either healthy, febrile or measles-vaccinated (not recorded which).

Of note for this clone: A much more abundant neighbour one base away suggests this may be a read error. The V gene is TRGV5, the J gene TRGJ1 or TRGJ2. No J gene was available from TCRdb, and it was assigned here by a germline match of the DNA. This CDR3 is built from 13 residues. V lost 2 bases and J lost 1; bases outside the gene matches: 2. CDR1 is VINAFY and CDR2 is YDVSNSKD in the germline V gene. The CDR3 DNA follows: TGTGCCACCTGGGACACTAATTATTATAAGAAACTCTTT. It specifies CATWDTNYYKKLF.

This clone is termed large. V usage is TRGV4 and J usage is TRGJ1 or TRGJ2. Since TCRdb gives no J gene, matching the DNA to germline was used here to assign it. The CDR3 loop spans 15 amino acids. With 0 bases clipped from V and 4 bases from J, the junction kept 9 bases outside the gene matches. The germline V gene encodes CDR1 EGSTGY and CDR2 YDSYTSSV. CDR3 loop: CATWDGPFAYYKKLF. The CDR3 nucleotides are TGTGCCACCTGGGATGGGCCATTCGCGTATTATAAGAAACTCTTT.

To note about this clone: A much larger clonotype is one base distant, so this may be a read error. The chain couples TRGV5 to TRGJ1 or TRGJ2. Germline matching of the DNA provided the J gene here, since TCRdb leaves it blank. J gave up 11 bases and V 2 bases, and 9 bases lay outside the gene matches. Germline V CDR1 and CDR2: VINAFY, YDVSNSKD. The CDR3 runs 12 residues. CDR3: CATWDTEDQKLF. CDR3 DNA sequence: TGTGCCACCTGGGACACGGAGGACCAGAAACTCTTT.

Comment on this clone: Given a much more abundant clone one base away, this may be a read error. The gene calls are TRGV2 and TRGJP2. The J gene was not available in TCRdb and was assigned here by matching the DNA to germline segments. This CDR3 contains 14 residues. Germline CDR1 is EGSNGY and CDR2 is YDSYNSKV. The CDR3 bases are TGTGCCACCTGGGGCGGGAGTAGTGATTGGATCAAGACGTTT. This gives the protein CATWGGSSDWIKTF.

For this clone: A far larger clone lies a single base away; this is likely a read error. The CDR3 spells CASWEVQELGKKIKVF. The CDR3 DNA sequence: TGTGCCTCGTGGGAGGTGCAAGAGTTGGGCAAAAAAATCAAGGTATTT. This chain links TRGV9 with TRGJP. TCRdb carries no J gene annotation; the J gene was assigned here by matching the DNA with germline. The CDR3 spans 16 residues. Germline V gene data show CDR1 as GITISATS and CDR2 as ISYDGTV (reference sequence).

Worth noting for this clone: A junction boundary mismatches the germline segment, possibly from a read error. The genes are TRGV2 and TRGJ1 or TRGJ2. TCRdb leaves out the J gene; it was filled in here by matching the DNA to germline. The CDR3 has 12 residues. Germline V gene lookup returns CDR1 EGSNGY and CDR2 YDSYNSKV. CDR3 sequence reads: CATWDGNYEKLF. The CDR3 DNA is TGTGCCACCTGGGACGGGAATTATGAGAAACTCTTT.

As to this clone: This may stem from a read error, because a much larger clone lies one nucleotide away. V usage is TRGV3 and J usage is TRGJ1 or TRGJ2. In the absence of a J gene in TCRdb, the DNA was matched to germline to assign it here. The CDR3 sequence is 13 residues long. Trimming cost V 3 bases and J 7 bases; bases outside gene matches: 9. Germline assignment: CDR1 VTNTFY and CDR2 YDVSTARD (reference sequence). Here the CDR3 DNA reads TGTGCCACCTGGGACTCAACGAGGTATAAGAAACTCTTT. Translation gives CATWDSTRYKKLF.

As for this clone: It may be a read error: a sequence one base away is much more abundant. This chain joins TRGV4 and TRGJ1 or TRGJ2. The J gene was not available in TCRdb and was assigned here by matching the DNA to germline segments. Trimming removed 3 bases from V and 8 bases from J; junction bases left unmatched: 10. The CDR3 totals 13 residues. The germline V gene encodes CDR1 EGSTGY and CDR2 YDSYTSSV. For the CDR3, the DNA is TGTGCCACCTGGGATTGCCGACCTGATAAGAAACTCTTT. Translated, it gives CATWDCRPDKKLF.

In its sample, this clone was seen once. Compared with germline, one end of the junction differs, possibly owing to a read error. The chain recombines TRGV8 with TRGJP. The J gene, missing from TCRdb, was assigned here through DNA to germline matching. Germline V gene data show CDR1 as VENAVY and CDR2 as YDSYNSRV. This CDR3 has 16 residues. CDR3 amino acids: CATWDRQELGKKFKVF. DNA of the CDR3: TGTGCCACCTGGGATAGGCAAGAGTTGGGCAAAAAATTCAAGGTATTT.

A word on this clone: This could be a read error, since a much larger clone is one nucleotide away. This chain connects TRGV4 to TRGJ1 or TRGJ2. TCRdb leaves out the J gene; it was filled in here by matching the DNA to germline. Germline V lookup: CDR1 EGSTGY, CDR2 YDSYTSSV. There are 14 residues in the CDR3. DNA for the CDR3: TGTGCCACCCGGGATGGGCAGGTTTCTTATAAGAAACTCTTT. Translating it yields CATRDGQVSYKKLF.

Turning to this clone: A much larger clone sits a single nucleotide away, making a read error possible. The chain has TRGV3 and TRGJ1 or TRGJ2. TCRdb does not report a J gene; here it was assigned by matching the DNA to germline references. The CDR3 totals 12 residues. V lost 0 bases to trimming and J lost 12 bases; unmatched junction nucleotides: 8. CDR1 is VTNTFY and CDR2 is YDVSTARD in the germline V gene (reference sequence). The CDR3 nucleotides are TGTGCCACCTGGGACAGGCCCTGTATGAAACTCTTT. Amino acids: CATWDRPCMKLF.